This T cell receptor (beta chain) was sequenced during a study of PD-1 blockade in classical Hodgkin lymphoma. Brentuximab vedotin exposure varied among the patients, all of whom had relapsed after autologous stem cell transplantation. The CDR3 totals 17 residues. Trimming at V came to 2 bases and at J to 5 bases, leaving 8 bases not matched to a gene. Germline values: CDR1 LGHNA, CDR2 YSLEER. Sequenced by immunoSEQ multiplex PCR; TCRdb stores in-frame clones only, minus some. The sample lists roughly 150,000 clones; 78% were seen once. The chain uses TRBV4-3 and TRBJ2-3, with 12 bases identical to TRBD2. The source material was peripheral blood mononuclear cells (PBMCs), sampled before the second cycle of nivolumab. This TCR was recovered from a human donor with classical Hodgkin lymphoma. The CDR3 coding sequence is TGCGCCAGCAGCCAAACCCTAGCGGGAGGGAGGGTAGATACGCAGTATTTT. Its protein product is CASSQTLAGGRVDTQYF.